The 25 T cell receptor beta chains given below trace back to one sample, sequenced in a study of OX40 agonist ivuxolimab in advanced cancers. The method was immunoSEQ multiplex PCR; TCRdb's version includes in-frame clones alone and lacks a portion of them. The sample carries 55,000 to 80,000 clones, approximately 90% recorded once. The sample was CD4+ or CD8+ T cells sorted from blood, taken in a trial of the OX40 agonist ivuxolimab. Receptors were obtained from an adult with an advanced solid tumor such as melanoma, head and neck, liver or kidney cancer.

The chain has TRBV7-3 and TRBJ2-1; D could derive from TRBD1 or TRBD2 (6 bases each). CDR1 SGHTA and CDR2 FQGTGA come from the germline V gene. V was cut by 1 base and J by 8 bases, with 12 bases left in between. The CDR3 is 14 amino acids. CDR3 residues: CASSLKGGADEQFF. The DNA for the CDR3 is TGTGCCAGCAGCTTAAAGGGGGGAGCGGATGAGCAGTTCTTC.

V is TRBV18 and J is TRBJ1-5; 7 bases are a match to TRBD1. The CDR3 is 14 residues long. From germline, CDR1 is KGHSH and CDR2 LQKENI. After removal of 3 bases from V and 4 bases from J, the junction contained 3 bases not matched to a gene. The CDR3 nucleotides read TGTGCCAGCTCACCGGGACAGATAAATCAGCCCCAGCATTTT. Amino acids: CASSPGQINQPQHF. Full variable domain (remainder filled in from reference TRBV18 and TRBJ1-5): NAGVMQNPRHLVRRRGQEARLRCSPMKGHSHVYWYRQLPEEGLKFMVYLQKENIIDESGMPKERFSAEFPKEGPSILRIQQVVRGDSAAYFCASSPGQINQPQHFGDGTRLSIL.

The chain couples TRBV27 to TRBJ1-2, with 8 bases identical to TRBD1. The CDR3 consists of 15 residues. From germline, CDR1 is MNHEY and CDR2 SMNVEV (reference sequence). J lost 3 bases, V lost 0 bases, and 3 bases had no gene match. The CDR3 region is CASSLSAGGHYGYTF. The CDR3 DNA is TGTGCCAGCAGTTTATCAGCAGGGGGCCACTATGGCTACACCTTC.

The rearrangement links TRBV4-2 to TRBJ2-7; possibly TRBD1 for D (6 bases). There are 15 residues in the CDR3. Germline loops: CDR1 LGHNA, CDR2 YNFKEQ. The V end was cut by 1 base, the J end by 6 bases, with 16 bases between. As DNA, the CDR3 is TGTGCCAGCAGCCAAGTTTTTCAGGGGTCGTTCGAGCAGTACTTC. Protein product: CASSQVFQGSFEQYF.

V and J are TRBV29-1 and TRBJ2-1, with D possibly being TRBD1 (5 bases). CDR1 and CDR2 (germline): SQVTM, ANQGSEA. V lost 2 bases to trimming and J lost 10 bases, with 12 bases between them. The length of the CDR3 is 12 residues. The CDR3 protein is CSVEIQGDEQFF. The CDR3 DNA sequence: TGCAGCGTTGAAATTCAGGGTGACGAGCAGTTCTTC.

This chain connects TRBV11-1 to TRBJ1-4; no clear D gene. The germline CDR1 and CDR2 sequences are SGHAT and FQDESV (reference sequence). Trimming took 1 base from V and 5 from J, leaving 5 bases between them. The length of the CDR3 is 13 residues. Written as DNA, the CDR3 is TGTGCCAGCAGCTTAGAGAAGAATGAAAAACTGTTTTTT. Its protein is CASSLEKNEKLFF.

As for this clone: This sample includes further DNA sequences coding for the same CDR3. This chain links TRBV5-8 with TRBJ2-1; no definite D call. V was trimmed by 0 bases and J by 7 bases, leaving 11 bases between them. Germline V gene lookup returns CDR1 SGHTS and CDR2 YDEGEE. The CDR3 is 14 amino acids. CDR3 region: CASSLGLVGNEQFF. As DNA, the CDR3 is TGTGCCAGCAGCTTGGGGTTAGTTGGGAATGAGCAGTTCTTC.

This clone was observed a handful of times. In DNA form, the CDR3 reads TGTGCCATCCCCTCCTACGAGCAGTACTTC. This codes for CAIPSYEQYF. The rearrangement uses TRBV19 and TRBJ2-7; D is ambiguous. Germline-derived CDR1 and CDR2 are LNHDA and SQIVND (reference sequence). This CDR3 has 10 amino acids. Trimming removed 10 bases from V and 0 bases from J, with 4 bases in between.

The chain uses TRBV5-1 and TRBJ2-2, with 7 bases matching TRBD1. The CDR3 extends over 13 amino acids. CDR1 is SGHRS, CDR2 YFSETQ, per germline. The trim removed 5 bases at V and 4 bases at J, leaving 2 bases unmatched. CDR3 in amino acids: CASRGQVTGELFF. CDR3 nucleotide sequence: TGCGCCAGCAGAGGACAGGTCACCGGGGAGCTGTTTTTT.

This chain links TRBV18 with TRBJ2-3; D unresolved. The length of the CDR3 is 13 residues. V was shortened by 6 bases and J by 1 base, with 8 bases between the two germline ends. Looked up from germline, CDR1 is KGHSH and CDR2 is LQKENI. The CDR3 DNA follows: TGTGCCAGCTCCCCTGGGGGCACAGATACGCAGTATTTT. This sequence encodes CASSPGGTDTQYF.

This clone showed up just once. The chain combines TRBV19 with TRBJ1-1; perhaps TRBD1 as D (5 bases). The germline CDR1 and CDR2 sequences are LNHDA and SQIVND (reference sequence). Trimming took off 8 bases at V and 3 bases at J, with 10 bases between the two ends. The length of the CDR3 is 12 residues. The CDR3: CASDGAYTEAFF. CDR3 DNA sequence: TGTGCCAGTGATGGGGCTTACACTGAAGCTTTCTTT. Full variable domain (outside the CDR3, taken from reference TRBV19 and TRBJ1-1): DGGITQSPKYLFRKEGQNVTLSCEQNLNHDAMYWYRQDPGQGLRLIYYSQIVNDFQKGDIAEGYSVSREKKESFPLTVTSAQKNPTAFYLCASDGAYTEAFFGQGTRLTVV.

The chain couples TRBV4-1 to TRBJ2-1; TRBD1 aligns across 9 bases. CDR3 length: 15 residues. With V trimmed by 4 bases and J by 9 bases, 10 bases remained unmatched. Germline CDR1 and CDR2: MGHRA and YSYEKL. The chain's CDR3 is CASSPRTGEIGEQFF. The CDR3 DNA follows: TGCGCCAGCAGCCCTCGGACAGGGGAGATTGGTGAGCAGTTCTTC.

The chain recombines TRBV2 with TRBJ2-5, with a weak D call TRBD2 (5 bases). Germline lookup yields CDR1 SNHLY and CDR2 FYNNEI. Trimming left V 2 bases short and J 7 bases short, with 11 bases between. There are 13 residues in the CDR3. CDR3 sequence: CASSERKGVTQYF. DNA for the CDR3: TGTGCCAGCAGTGAACGGAAGGGAGTGACCCAGTACTTC.

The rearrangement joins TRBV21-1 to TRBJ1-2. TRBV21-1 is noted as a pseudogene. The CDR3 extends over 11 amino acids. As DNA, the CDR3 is TGTGCCAGCAGGGGAGACTATGGCTACACCTTC. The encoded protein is CASRGDYGYTF.

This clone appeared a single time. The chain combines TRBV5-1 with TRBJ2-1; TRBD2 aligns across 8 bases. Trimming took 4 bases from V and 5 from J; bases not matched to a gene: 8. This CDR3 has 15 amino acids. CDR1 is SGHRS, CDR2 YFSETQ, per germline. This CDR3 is CASSTTPGLDNEQFF. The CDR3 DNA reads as TGCGCCAGCAGCACCACCCCGGGACTAGACAATGAGCAGTTCTTC.

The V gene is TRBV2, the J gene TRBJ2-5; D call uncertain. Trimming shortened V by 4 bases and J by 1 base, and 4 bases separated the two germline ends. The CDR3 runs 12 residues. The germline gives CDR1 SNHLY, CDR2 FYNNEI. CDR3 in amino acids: CASSGSQETQYF. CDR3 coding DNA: TGTGCCAGCAGTGGGAGCCAAGAGACCCAGTACTTC.

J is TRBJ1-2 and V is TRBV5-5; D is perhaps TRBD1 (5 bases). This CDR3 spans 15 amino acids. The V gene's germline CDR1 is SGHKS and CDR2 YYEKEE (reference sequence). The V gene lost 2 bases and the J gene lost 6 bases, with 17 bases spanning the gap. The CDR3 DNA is TGTGCCAGCAGCTTTCCAGGGAGCCAGGTAAATGGCTACACCTTC. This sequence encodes CASSFPGSQVNGYTF.

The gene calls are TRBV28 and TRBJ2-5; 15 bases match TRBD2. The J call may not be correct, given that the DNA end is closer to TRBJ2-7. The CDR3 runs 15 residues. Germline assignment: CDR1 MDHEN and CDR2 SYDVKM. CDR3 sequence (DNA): TGTGCCAGCAGTCCGGGACTAGCGGGAGGTTACGAGCAGTACTTC. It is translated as CASSPGLAGGYEQYF.

CDR3 in DNA: TGTGCCAGCAGCACGACAGGGGATTCCTACGAGCAGTACTTC. Residues: CASSTTGDSYEQYF. The chain recombines TRBV6-5 with TRBJ2-7, with 8 bases aligning to TRBD1. The V gene end was trimmed by 6 bases and the J gene end by 1 base; junction bases not matched to a gene: 5. The CDR3 is 14 residues long. The germline gives CDR1 MNHEY, CDR2 SVGAGI.

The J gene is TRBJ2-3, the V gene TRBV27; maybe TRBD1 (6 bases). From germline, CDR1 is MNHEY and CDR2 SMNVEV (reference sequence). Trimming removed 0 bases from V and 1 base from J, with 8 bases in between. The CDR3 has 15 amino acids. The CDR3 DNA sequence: TGTGCCAGCAGTTTATCTCGGACAGGCACAGATACGCAGTATTTT. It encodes CASSLSRTGTDTQYF.

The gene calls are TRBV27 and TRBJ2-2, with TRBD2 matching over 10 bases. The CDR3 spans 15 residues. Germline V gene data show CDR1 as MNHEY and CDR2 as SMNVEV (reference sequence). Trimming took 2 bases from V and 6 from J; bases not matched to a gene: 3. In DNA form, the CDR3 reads TGTGCCAGCAGTTTAAGGCTAGCGGGAGCCGGGGAGCTGTTTTTT. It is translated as CASSLRLAGAGELFF.

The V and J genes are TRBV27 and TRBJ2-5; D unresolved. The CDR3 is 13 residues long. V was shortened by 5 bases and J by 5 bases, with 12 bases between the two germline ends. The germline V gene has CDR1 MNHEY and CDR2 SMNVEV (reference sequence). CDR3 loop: CASSPLTGETQYF. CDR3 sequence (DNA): TGTGCCAGCAGTCCTCTCACCGGGGAGACCCAGTACTTC.

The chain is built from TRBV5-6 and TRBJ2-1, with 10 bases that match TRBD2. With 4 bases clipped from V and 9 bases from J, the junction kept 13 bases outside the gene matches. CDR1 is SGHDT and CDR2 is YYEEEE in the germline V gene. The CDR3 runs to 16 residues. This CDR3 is CASSLVASGRRGEQFF. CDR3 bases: TGTGCCAGCAGCCTCGTGGCTAGCGGGAGAAGGGGTGAGCAGTTCTTC. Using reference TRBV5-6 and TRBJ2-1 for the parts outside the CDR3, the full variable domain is DAGVTQSPTHLIKTRGQQVTLRCSPKSGHDTVSWYQQALGQGPQFIFQYYEEEERQRGNFPDRFSGHQFPNYSSELNVNALLLGDSALYLCASSLVASGRRGEQFFGPGTRLTVL.

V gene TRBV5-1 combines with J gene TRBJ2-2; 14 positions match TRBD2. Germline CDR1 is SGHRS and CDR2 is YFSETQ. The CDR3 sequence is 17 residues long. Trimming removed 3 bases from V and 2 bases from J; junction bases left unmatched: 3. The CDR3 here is CASSWGTSGGNTGELFF. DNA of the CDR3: TGCGCCAGCAGCTGGGGGACTAGCGGGGGAAACACCGGGGAGCTGTTTTTT.

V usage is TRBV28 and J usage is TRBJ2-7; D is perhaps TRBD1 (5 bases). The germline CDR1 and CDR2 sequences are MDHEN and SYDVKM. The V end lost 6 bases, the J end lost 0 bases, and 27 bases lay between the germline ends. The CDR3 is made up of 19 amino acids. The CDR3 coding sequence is TGTGCCAGCAGCTTAAAGAGAAAACCAGGGTCCAAAGACTCCTACGAGCAGTACTTC. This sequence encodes CASSLKRKPGSKDSYEQYF.